The 5 T cell receptor beta chains below all came from one sample that was sequenced in a study of human T cells and chemical hapten exposure. Each CDR3 protein is one row after TCRdb ran MiXCR on the RACE reads. The table records 55,000 to 75,000 distinct CDR3 sequences, under 15% of them present only once. Noted time point: patch test 3, about 24 weeks after DPC sensitization. The treatment: therapeutic diphenylcyclopropenone sensitization with weekly scalp DPC. The specimen was whole blood, collected in connection with sensitization to the hapten diphenylcyclopropenone (DPC). Every receptor here comes from a man aged 30 to 39 with alopecia areata. Some clones in this sample may be carry-over from other donors' samples.

This chain links TRBV12-3 or TRBV12-4 with TRBJ1-6, with 9 bases aligning to TRBD1. V was pared by 5 bases and J by 10 bases, with 9 bases of the junction left unmatched. The CDR3 is made up of 15 amino acids. The CDR3 loop reads CASSTSGTGRSPLHF. The CDR3 nucleotides read TGTGCCAGCAGTACCTCCGGGACAGGGAGGTCACCCCTCCACTTT.

This rearrangement joins TRBV2 to TRBJ2-1, with D tentatively TRBD2 (6 bases). Deletions cut 6 bases from V and 11 bases from J, with 8 bases between. Germline lookup yields CDR1 SNHLY and CDR2 FYNNEI. The CDR3 is 10 amino acids. CDR3 residues: CASRTSKQFF. DNA of the CDR3: TGTGCCAGCAGAACTAGCAAGCAGTTCTTC.

The rearrangement links TRBV7-2 to TRBJ2-3, with 10 bases matching TRBD2. Germline V gene sequence: CDR1 SGHTA, CDR2 FQGNSA. The length of the CDR3 is 15 residues. The trim removed 3 bases at V and 2 bases at J, leaving 2 bases unmatched. The CDR3 region has the DNA TGTGCCAGCAGCTTCAGCGGGGGGGCCACAGATACGCAGTATTTT. Translated: CASSFSGGATDTQYF.

This clonotype occurred once. The chain links TRBV24-1 to TRBJ1-2; D remains ambiguous. V lost 7 bases, J lost 5 bases, and 10 bases lay in between. From germline, CDR1 is KGHDR and CDR2 SFDVKD. There are 12 residues in the CDR3. The CDR3 loop is CATSGSTYGYTF. Here the CDR3 DNA reads TGTGCCACCAGCGGGAGCACGTATGGCTACACCTTC.

This clonotype was detected many times. The rearrangement links TRBV6-2 or TRBV6-3 to TRBJ2-1; the match to TRBD1 covers 8 bases. Germline values: CDR1 MNHEY, CDR2 SVGEGT. The CDR3 sequence is 15 residues long. The V gene end was trimmed by 7 bases and the J gene end by 4 bases; junction bases not matched to a gene: 9. CDR3 coding DNA: TGTGCCAGCATGCATCGGACAGGGCTGTACAATGAGCAGTTCTTC. Amino acid sequence: CASMHRTGLYNEQFF.